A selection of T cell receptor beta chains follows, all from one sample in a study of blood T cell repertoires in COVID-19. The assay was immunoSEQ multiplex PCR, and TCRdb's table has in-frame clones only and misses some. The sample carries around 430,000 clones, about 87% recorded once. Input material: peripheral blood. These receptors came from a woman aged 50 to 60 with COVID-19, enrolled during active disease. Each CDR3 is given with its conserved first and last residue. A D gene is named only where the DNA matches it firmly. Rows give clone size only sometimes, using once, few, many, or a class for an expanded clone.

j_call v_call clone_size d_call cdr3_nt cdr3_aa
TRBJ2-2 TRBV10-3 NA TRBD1 TGTGCCATCAGGCAGGGGGCTGGGGACACCGGGGAGCTGTTTTTT CAIRQGAGDTGELFF
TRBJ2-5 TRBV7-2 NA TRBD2 TGTGCCAGCAGCTTACGACTAGCGGGGAGCCAAGAGACCCAGTACTTC CASSLRLAGSQETQYF
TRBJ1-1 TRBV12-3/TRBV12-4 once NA TGTGCCAGCAGTTTAACCGGGAACACTGAAGCTTTCTTT CASSLTGNTEAFF
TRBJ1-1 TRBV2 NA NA TGTGCCAGCGGGGGACATGGGGCCAACACTGAAGCTTTCTTT CASGGHGANTEAFF
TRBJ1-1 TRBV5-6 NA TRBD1 TGTGCCAGCAGCGGGGGACAGGGGGCTTACACTGAAGCTTTCTTT CASSGGQGAYTEAFF
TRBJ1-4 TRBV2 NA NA TGTGCCAGCAGCGCCCTACAGGGATTAAATGAAAAACTGTTTTTT CASSALQGLNEKLFF
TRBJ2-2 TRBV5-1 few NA TGCGCCAGCAGCCCACAGGGAAACGGAGCCGGGGAGCTGTTTTTT CASSPQGNGAGELFF
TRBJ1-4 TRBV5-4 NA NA TGTGCCAGCAGCTGGGACGGGGGTTCAACTAATGAAAAACTGTTTTTT CASSWDGGSTNEKLFF
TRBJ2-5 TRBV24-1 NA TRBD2 TGTGCCACCAGTGACCGGACTAGCGGGGTATATGGGGAGACCCAGTACTTC CATSDRTSGVYGETQYF
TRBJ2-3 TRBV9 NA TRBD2 TGTGCCAGCAGCGTCCCCCGGGGGGGCGGTGATACGCAGTATTTT CASSVPRGGGDTQYF
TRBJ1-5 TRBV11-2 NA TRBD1 TGTGCCAGCAGCTTGGACAGGGGCCACAATCAGCCCCAGCATTTT CASSLDRGHNQPQHF
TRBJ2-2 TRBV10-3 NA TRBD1 TGTGCCATCAGAGATACAGGGGGACCCGGGGAGCTGTTTTTT CAIRDTGGPGELFF
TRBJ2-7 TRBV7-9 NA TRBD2 TGTGCCAGCAGCTTTAAGAAGCGGGGGGCCGCGGGGGCCTACGAGCAGTACTTC CASSFKKRGAAGAYEQYF
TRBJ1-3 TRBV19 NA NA TGTGCCAGTAAACAGCTCTCTTCTGGAAACACCATATATTTT CASKQLSSGNTIYF
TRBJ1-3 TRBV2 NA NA TGTGCCAGCAGTGAAAATAGGGGTGACGAAAACACCATATATTTT CASSENRGDENTIYF
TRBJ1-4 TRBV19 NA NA TGTGCCAGTAGTACACAGGGCCCTGCAACTAATGAAAAACTGTTTTTT CASSTQGPATNEKLFF
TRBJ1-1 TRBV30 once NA TGTGCCTGGAGTACCCAGGTGAACACTGAAGCTTTCTTT CAWSTQVNTEAFF
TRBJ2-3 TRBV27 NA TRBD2 TGTGCCAGCAGTTTATCACCGACTAGCGGGGGCACAGATACGCAGTATTTT CASSLSPTSGGTDTQYF
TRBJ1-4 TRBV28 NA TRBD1 TGTGCCAGCAGTCCAACAATCCGGGACAGGGGTCGTTTT CASSPTIRDRGRF
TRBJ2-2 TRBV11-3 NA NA TGTGCCAGCAGCTCCTCCGGGGAGCTGTTTTTT CASSSSGELFF
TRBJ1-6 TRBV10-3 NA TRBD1 TGTGCCATCAGTGACCCTACAGGGGATAATTCACCCCTCCACTTT CAISDPTGDNSPLHF
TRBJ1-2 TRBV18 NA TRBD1 TGTGCCAGCTCACCACTGTCGGGACAGGGCCCTGGCTACACCTTC CASSPLSGQGPGYTF
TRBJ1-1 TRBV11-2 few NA TGTGCCAGCAAGAACAGCCCTGAAGCTTTCTTT CASKNSPEAFF
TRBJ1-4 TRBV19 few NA TGTGCCAGTAGACGTGCCGAGGCAACTAATGAAAAACTGTTTTTT CASRRAEATNEKLFF
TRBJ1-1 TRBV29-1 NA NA TGCAGCGTTGAAGAGGCCGGGCAGGGGACTGAAGCTTTCTTT CSVEEAGQGTEAFF
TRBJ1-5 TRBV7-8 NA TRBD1 TGTGCCAGCAGCCTAGGGACAGGGAATAGCAATCAGCCCCAGCATTTT CASSLGTGNSNQPQHF
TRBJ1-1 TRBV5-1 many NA TGCGCCAGCAGCTTGAACACGCCTGAAGCTTTCTTT CASSLNTPEAFF
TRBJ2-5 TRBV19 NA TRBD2 TGTGCCAGTAGGAACATGGGAGGGCCCCAGTACTTC CASRNMGGPQYF
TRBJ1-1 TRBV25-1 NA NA TGTGCCAGCAGTGAATCCATCGGGGGGCCCACTGAAGCTTTCTTT CASSESIGGPTEAFF
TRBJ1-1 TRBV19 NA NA TGTGCCAGTAGTATGGGTTCAGGGGATGAAGCTTTCTTT CASSMGSGDEAFF
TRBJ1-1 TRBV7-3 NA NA TGTGCCAGCAGCTTAGGGGCCGTGGGCACTGAAGCTTTCTTT CASSLGAVGTEAFF
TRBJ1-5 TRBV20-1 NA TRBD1 TGCAGTGCTAGTAGGGACAGGGAGGTCTACTTCGATCAGCCCCAGCATTTT CSASRDREVYFDQPQHF
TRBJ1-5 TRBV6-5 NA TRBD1 TGTGCCAGCAGTCGCGGACAGGGGGCAAGGCAGCCCCAGCATTTT CASSRGQGARQPQHF
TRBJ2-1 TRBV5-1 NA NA TGCGCCAGCAGCTTGGCCCCCCCTAGCTCCTACAATGAGCAGTTCTTC CASSLAPPSSYNEQFF
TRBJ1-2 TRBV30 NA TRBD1 TGTGCCTGGAGTCCGGGACAGGGTTTACTCGGCTACACCTTC CAWSPGQGLLGYTF
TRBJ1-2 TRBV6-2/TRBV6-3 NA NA TGTGCCAGCAGCTCTGCGGGACTCCGGGCTAAATACACCTTC CASSSAGLRAKYTF
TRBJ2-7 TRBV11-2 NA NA TGTGCCAGCAGCCAAACCGGGTCCTCCTACGAGCAGTACTTC CASSQTGSSYEQYF
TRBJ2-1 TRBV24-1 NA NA TGTGCCACCAGTGACAAATCTGCAACGGGGGATGAGCAGTTCTTC CATSDKSATGDEQFF
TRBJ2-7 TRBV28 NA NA TGTGCCAGCAGTCCGACCGGACTCACGCCCCGCTACGAGCAGTACTTC CASSPTGLTPRYEQYF
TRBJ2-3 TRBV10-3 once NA TGTGCCATCCGAGAGAGGGAGGAAGCAGATACGCAGTATTTT CAIREREEADTQYF
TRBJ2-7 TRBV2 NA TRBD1 TGTGCCAGCAGTGAGGGGACAGGGACGGGATACGAGCAGTACTTC CASSEGTGTGYEQYF
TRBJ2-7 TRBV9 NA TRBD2 TGTGCCAGCAGCGTGGCAACGGGGGGGACCTACGAGCAGTACTTC CASSVATGGTYEQYF
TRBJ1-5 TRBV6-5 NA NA TGTGCCAGCAGTACCCAGGGTACGAGCAATCAGCCCCAGCATTTT CASSTQGTSNQPQHF
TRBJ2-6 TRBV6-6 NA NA TGTGCCAGCAGGTATGGGGATGACAGGACTCGCAACGTCCTGACTTTC CASRYGDDRTRNVLTF
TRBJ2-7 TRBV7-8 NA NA TGTGCCAGCAGCCCCGATCTACACGAGCAGTACTTC CASSPDLHEQYF
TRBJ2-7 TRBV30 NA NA TGTGCCTGGAGTAAAGGGGGTTCCTCCTACGAGCAGTACTTC CAWSKGGSSYEQYF
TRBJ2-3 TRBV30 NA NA TGTGCCTGGAGTAGGCTAGCGGATACGCAGTATTTT CAWSRLADTQYF
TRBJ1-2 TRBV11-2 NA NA TGTGCCAGCAGCTTAAGCCCAAACTATGGCTACACCTTC CASSLSPNYGYTF
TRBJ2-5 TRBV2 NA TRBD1 TGTGCCAGCACTAAGGACAGGGGCCGAGAGACCCAGTACTTC CASTKDRGRETQYF
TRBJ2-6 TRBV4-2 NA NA TGTGCCAGCAGCCTTCGGGCACTAGCCCTCTCTGGGGCCAACGTCCTGACTTTC CASSLRALALSGANVLTF
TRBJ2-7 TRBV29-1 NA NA TGCAGCGTTGAAGCGAACCAGGGAAGCGAGCAGTACTTC CSVEANQGSEQYF